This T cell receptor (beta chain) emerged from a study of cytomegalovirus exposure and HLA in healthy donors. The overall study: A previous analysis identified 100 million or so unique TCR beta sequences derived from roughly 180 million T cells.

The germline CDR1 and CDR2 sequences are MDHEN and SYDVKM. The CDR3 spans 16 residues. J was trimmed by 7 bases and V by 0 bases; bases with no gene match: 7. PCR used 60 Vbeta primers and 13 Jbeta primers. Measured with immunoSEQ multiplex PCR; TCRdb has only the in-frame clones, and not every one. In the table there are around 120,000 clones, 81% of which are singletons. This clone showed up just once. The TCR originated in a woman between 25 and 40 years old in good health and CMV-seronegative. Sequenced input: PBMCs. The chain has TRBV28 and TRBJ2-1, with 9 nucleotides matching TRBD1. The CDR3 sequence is CASSLWDRGNGNEQFF. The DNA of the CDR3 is TGTGCCAGCAGTTTATGGGACAGGGGAAATGGGAATGAGCAGTTCTTC.